This TCR beta chain was captured in a study of OX40 agonist ivuxolimab in advanced cancers. Background on the study: Patients received the agonistic anti-OX40 (CD134) antibody ivuxolimab. The study's findings and limits: Partial responders receiving 0.1-3.0 mg/kg showed among the lowest clonal expansion.

Germline values: CDR1 SNHLY, CDR2 FYNNEI. The CDR3 has 14 amino acids. V dropped 4 bases and J dropped 1; count of bases not matched to a gene: 1. Baseline was the first blood sampling point, followed by cycle 4 day 1 and cycle 7 day 1. Of note for this clone: Its antigen is still unknown. This specimen includes other DNA sequences encoding the same CDR3.

This table comes from immunoSEQ multiplex PCR, and its TCRdb copy is limited to in-frame clones, with some not included. The repertoire has more than 65,000 clones, approximately 80% of them found once; the top ten carry under 3%. The chain combines TRBV2 with TRBJ2-3; 8 bases line up with TRBD2. The material sequenced was CD4+ or CD8+ T cells sorted from blood, taken in a trial of the OX40 agonist ivuxolimab. The clonotype was recovered from an adult with an advanced solid tumor such as melanoma, head and neck, liver or kidney cancer. The CDR3 DNA reads as TGTGCCAGCAGTGCGACTAGCGGCACAGATACGCAGTATTTT. It yields the protein CASSATSGTDTQYF.